This entry describes one T cell receptor (beta chain). The antigen is not known. These data come from a study of glioma-infiltrating T cells after dendritic cell vaccination. Study context: Patients received autologous tumor lysate-pulsed dendritic cell vaccination between 2003 and 2012.

Study outcomes and limitations: Only a small number of patients had complete blood and tumor samples.

Documented time point: after dendritic cell vaccination, including at tumor progression/relapse. Selection required adequate fresh-frozen tumor tissue plus more than two years' survival data. No glioblastoma patient carried an isocitrate dehydrogenase mutation. With V trimmed by 3 bases and J by 3 bases, 2 bases remained unmatched. The CDR3 sequence is 14 residues long. CDR1 and CDR2 (germline): WNHNN, SYGVQD (reference sequence). TCRdb's copy holds only in-frame clones and misses some; the assay was immunoSEQ multiplex PCR. The data show about 65,000 clones, with roughly 86% seen just once and 11% held by the top ten.

The chain couples TRBV10-1 to TRBJ1-5, with TRBD1 matching 7 bases. The clonotype originates from a human donor with glioblastoma. The input for sequencing was blood, taken after dendritic cell vaccination. The DNA for the CDR3 is TGCGCCAGCAGTGACCAGGGGGTCAATCAGCCCCAGCATTTT. Residues: CASSDQGVNQPQHF.